This note documents a single T cell receptor (beta chain) sequence. Trimming removed 3 bases from V and 6 bases from J; junction bases left unmatched: 8. The length of the CDR3 is 16 residues. Per the germline V gene, CDR1 is MNHEY and CDR2 is SMNVEV (reference sequence). The data were obtained in a study of blood T cell repertoires in COVID-19. The method was immunoSEQ multiplex PCR; TCRdb's version includes in-frame clones alone and lacks a portion of them. The data show about 73,000 clones, about 92% seen once. This TCR derives from an elderly woman with active or convalescent COVID-19. The material sequenced was peripheral blood. The V gene is TRBV27, the J gene TRBJ2-2; 9 bases are a match to TRBD2. The CDR3 DNA reads as TGTGCCAGCAGTTTCATAGGCGGGGGGGACTCCGGGGAGCTGTTTTTT. Its translation is CASSFIGGGDSGELFF.